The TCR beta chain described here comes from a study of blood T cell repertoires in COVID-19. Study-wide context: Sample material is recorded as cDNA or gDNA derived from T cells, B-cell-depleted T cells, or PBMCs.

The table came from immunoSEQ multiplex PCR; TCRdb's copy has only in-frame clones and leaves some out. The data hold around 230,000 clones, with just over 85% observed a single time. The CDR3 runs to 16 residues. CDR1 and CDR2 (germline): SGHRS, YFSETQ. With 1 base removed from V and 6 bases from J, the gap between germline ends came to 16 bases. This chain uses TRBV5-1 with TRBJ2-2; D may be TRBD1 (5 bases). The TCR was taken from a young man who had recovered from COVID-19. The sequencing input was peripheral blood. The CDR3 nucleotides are TGCGCCAGCAGCTTGAGAGGACAATTTGAGGCCGGGGAGCTGTTTTTT. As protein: CASSLRGQFEAGELFF.